This T cell receptor beta chain appears in the sequencing data of a study of blood T cell repertoires in COVID-19 (TCRdb year 2020). Regarding the study in general: Samples from collaborators originated in the United States, Italy and Spain and spanned both the acute and convalescent phases of COVID-19. Samples came from the ongoing ImmuneRACE study (first 160 participants) plus 1,254 subjects from 6 global collaborators. The repertoires were made available in a free public database intended to serve as a resource for research on the immune response to SARS-CoV-2. A de-identified subject ID, COVID-19 status, age in years and sex were almost always included in the sample metadata. HLA class I and class II types, where available, came from metadata supplied by the sample provider rather than from assay-based typing. The material from the prospective study consisted of cDNA or gDNA derived from T cells, B-cell-depleted T cells, or PBMCs. Deeply sampled blood TCRbeta repertoires from subjects exposed to, actively infected with, or recovered from COVID-19 were included in the dataset.

Whole blood was collected in K2EDTA tubes by collaborating institutions according to the institutions' own protocols. For TCRbeta analysis, collaborators shipped samples as frozen whole blood, isolated PBMCs, or DNA extracted from either of those sample types. The V and J ends are trimmed by 4 bases and 6 bases, leaving 13 bases between them. From a lookup of the germline V gene, CDR1 and CDR2 are MGHDK and SYGVNS. Reading from cysteine to phenylalanine, the CDR3 counts 14 amino acids. Only CDR3 DNA is held: 42 bases, read in frame from base 1. TCRbeta CDR3 regions were amplified from genomic DNA using the immunoSEQ Assay, a bias-controlled multiplex PCR. The authors' analysis ran thus. Within the assay, amplification of reference gene primers was used to estimate how many nucleated cells each sample contained. To quantify the absolute abundance of each unique TCRbeta CDR3 rearrangement, sequence reads were collapsed and filtered. For each sample, productive Simpson clonality was calculated as the square root of Simpson's diversity index over productive rearrangements. Entries here come from immuneACCESS through TCRdb and include only in-frame sequences with V and J called. Some clones fail to appear in such tables; in the studies checked, an unresolved V gene covers under half of the shortfall, and the cause of the remainder is unknown. For V, J and clone size, that table is used; D and trimming come from the DNA. This sample is represented by about 240,000 clones; approximately 87% of them were singletons. The ten top clones hold 6.2% of the sample.

This clone was seen once. This receptor's antigen is unknown. It has no much larger one-base neighbor in the sample; base qualities were not kept. The full study reports these points: Clinical and demographic metadata were provided uncurated, with the amount varying by source and participant.

The chain links TRBV25-1 with TRBJ1-5; the D gene cannot be named for sure. The sequenced sample consisted of peripheral blood. The sequence came from a man between 60 and 75 years old with acute or convalescent COVID-19. The base sequence is TGTGCCAGCAGTGGATCGGGGTTTGTTCAGCCCCAGCATTTT. This sequence encodes CASSGSGFVQPQHF.